These 10 T cell receptor beta chains originate from one sample sequenced in a study of blood T cell repertoires in COVID-19. The assay was immunoSEQ multiplex PCR, and TCRdb's table has in-frame clones only and misses some. The table records 150,000 or so clones, about 79% of them present only once. The sequenced sample was PBMCs or T cells enriched from blood (not recorded which). Source of these receptors: a woman aged 45 to 65 who had recovered from COVID-19.

The V gene is TRBV2, the J gene TRBJ1-2, with a tentative D call TRBD1 (6 bases). The CDR3 consists of 13 residues. Germline assignment: CDR1 SNHLY and CDR2 FYNNEI. With 6 bases removed from V and 2 bases from J, the gap between germline ends came to 10 bases. DNA of the CDR3: TGTGCCAGCAGCGGACAGTTGAACTATGGCTACACCTTC. This sequence encodes CASSGQLNYGYTF. The entire variable domain, with the rest obtained from reference TRBV2 and TRBJ1-2, is as follows: EPEVTQTPSHQVTQMGQEVILRCVPISNHLYFYWYRQILGQKVEFLVSFYNNEISEKSEIFDDQFSVERPDGSNFTLKIRSTKLEDSAMYFCASSGQLNYGYTFGSGTRLTVV.

This clone was counted between two and nine times. The chain combines TRBV6-5 with TRBJ2-7; 7 nucleotides agree with TRBD2. This CDR3 contains 14 residues. Germline assignment: CDR1 MNHEY and CDR2 SVGAGI. V shed 6 bases, J shed 2 bases, and the junction held 7 bases outside the gene matches. The CDR3 reads CASRAGAGAYEQYF. In DNA form, the CDR3 reads TGTGCCAGCAGAGCCGGGGCGGGGGCCTACGAGCAGTACTTC.

The chain recombines TRBV5-1 with TRBJ2-3; perhaps TRBD1 as D (5 bases). The length of the CDR3 is 15 residues. V gave up 5 bases and J gave up 0 bases, with 13 bases separating them. CDR1 and CDR2 from the germline V gene are SGHRS and YFSETQ. CDR3 sequence (DNA): TGCGCCAGCAGTTTTGACAGAAGGAGCACAGATACGCAGTATTTT. This sequence encodes CASSFDRRSTDTQYF.

This clone has a handful of counts. This sequence joins TRBV5-1 and TRBJ1-2; tentative D call: TRBD1 (5 bases). The CDR3 sequence is 16 residues long. V lost 2 bases, J lost 2 bases, and 16 bases lay in between. CDR1 SGHRS and CDR2 YFSETQ come from the germline V gene. In DNA, the CDR3 is TGCGCCAGCAGCTTTATCCTGGACAAGCAAAACTATGGCTACACCTTC. Amino acids: CASSFILDKQNYGYTF.

The DNA for the CDR3 is TGTGCCACCAGCACAACCCACGGAGTTACTAATGAAAAACTGTTTTTT. It codes for CATSTTHGVTNEKLFF. This chain connects TRBV15 to TRBJ1-4; D unresolved. The germline V and J ends were trimmed by 4 bases and 2 bases, with 14 bases remaining between them. CDR3 length equals 16 residues. CDR1 LNHNV and CDR2 YYDKDF come from the germline V gene (reference sequence).

CDR3: CASSLQGRYYGYTF. The CDR3 DNA sequence: TGTGCCAGCAGTTTACAGGGCAGGTACTATGGCTACACCTTC. V gene TRBV27 combines with J gene TRBJ1-2; maybe TRBD1 (5 bases). This CDR3 contains 14 residues. Germline CDR1 reads MNHEY; CDR2 reads SMNVEV (reference sequence). Trimming took 2 bases from V and 3 from J, leaving 10 bases between them.

The chain carries TRBV19 and TRBJ1-1; no clear D. Germline values: CDR1 LNHDA, CDR2 SQIVND (reference sequence). V dropped 6 bases and J dropped 2 bases, with 10 bases sitting between them. The CDR3 is 13 amino acids. CDR3 loop: CASSGAVNTEAFF. CDR3 bases: TGTGCCAGTAGCGGAGCCGTAAACACTGAAGCTTTCTTT.

Turning to this clone: Other DNA sequences in this sample translate to the same CDR3. The chain uses TRBV6-5 and TRBJ1-5; no firm D call. V lost 0 bases and J lost 2, with 8 bases in between. Germline V gene data show CDR1 as MNHEY and CDR2 as SVGAGI. This CDR3 has 15 residues. The CDR3 sequence is CASSYSGQGNQPQHF. CDR3 DNA sequence: TGTGCCAGCAGTTACTCGGGTCAGGGCAATCAGCCCCAGCATTTT.

The gene calls are TRBV28 and TRBJ2-1; TRBD2 matches at 7 bases. Germline lookup yields CDR1 MDHEN and CDR2 SYDVKM. Trimming took 4 bases from V and 5 from J; bases not matched to a gene: 8. The CDR3 has 15 residues. The CDR3 DNA is TGTGCCAGCAGTTCCTCACGACTAGCTCACAATGAGCAGTTCTTC. Amino acids: CASSSSRLAHNEQFF.

The chain employs TRBV5-6 and TRBJ1-3; possibly TRBD1 for D (5 bases). Germline CDR1 SGHDT, CDR2 YYEEEE. CDR3 length: 16 residues. The V end lost 1 base, the J end lost 2 bases, and 13 bases lay between the germline ends. CDR3 nucleotides: TGTGCCAGCAGCTTGTCGGGGGGACTAACTGGAAACACCATATATTTT. Protein: CASSLSGGLTGNTIYF.